The text below deals with one T cell receptor (beta chain). Its antigen is still unknown. This sample is drawn from a study of cytomegalovirus exposure and HLA in healthy donors. The study, taken as a whole, reports: V segments that were indistinguishable, TRBV6-2 and TRBV6-3 among them, were omitted from analysis. The authors later linked a missense DCLRE1C variant to TCR beta V- and J-gene trimming. Among immune exposure information, only CMV serostatus was available. Common viral pathogens seemed to be connected with several of the most significant clusters, according to a later analysis.

The CDR3 contains 13 residues. V was trimmed by 3 bases and J by 4 bases, leaving 9 bases between them. The V gene's germline CDR1 is LNHDA and CDR2 SQIVND (reference sequence). PCR amplification relied on 60 Vbeta primers (plus 13 Jbeta primers). Clones were sequenced by immunoSEQ multiplex PCR, and TCRdb holds only the in-frame ones, with some missing. The sample has roughly 200,000 clones, 70% to 80% seen once. This TCR came from a woman in her 30s in good health and CMV-seronegative. The source material was PBMCs. V usage is TRBV19 and J usage is TRBJ2-5, with D perhaps matching TRBD1 (6 bases). The CDR3 region has the DNA TGTGCCAGTAGTATGCGCAGGGGAGAGACCCAGTACTTC. Its protein product is CASSMRRGETQYF.